Each of the 4 T cell receptor beta chains below was sequenced from the same sample in a study of blood T cell repertoires in COVID-19. Measured with immunoSEQ multiplex PCR; TCRdb has only the in-frame clones, and not every one. The table includes roughly 460,000 clones, 70% to 90% detected once. The sequencing input was peripheral blood. Source of these receptors: a man younger than 35 with COVID-19, enrolled during active disease.

The chain uses TRBV5-5 and TRBJ1-2, with 8 bases lining up with TRBD1. With 4 bases clipped from V and 4 bases from J, the junction kept 12 bases outside the gene matches. Germline CDR1 is SGHKS and CDR2 is YYEKEE (reference sequence). CDR3 length equals 16 residues. CDR3 bases: TGTGCCAGCAGCCCGCACCTGACAGGGGCCATCTATGGCTACACCTTC. Its protein product is CASSPHLTGAIYGYTF.

The chain employs TRBV6-5 and TRBJ2-7; possible D gene TRBD1, 6 bases. The germline CDR1 and CDR2 sequences are MNHEY and SVGAGI. V gave up 8 bases and J gave up 4 bases, with 15 bases separating them. This CDR3 contains 13 residues. In nucleotides, the CDR3 is TGTGCCAGCTCCTGGACAGCAGCTTACGAGCAGTACTTC. This codes for CASSWTAAYEQYF.

This chain joins TRBV5-1 and TRBJ2-5, with 10 bases fitting TRBD2. V shed 5 bases, J shed 1 base, and the junction held 8 bases outside the gene matches. The CDR3 runs to 16 residues. Per the germline V gene, CDR1 is SGHRS and CDR2 is YFSETQ. The CDR3 sequence is CASSPSGGASQETQYF. CDR3 nucleotide sequence: TGCGCCAGCAGTCCGAGCGGGGGGGCCTCCCAAGAGACCCAGTACTTC. Supplemented by reference TRBV5-1 and TRBJ2-5, the full variable domain reads KAGVTQTPRYLIKTRGQQVTLSCSPISGHRSVSWYQQTPGQGLQFLFEYFSETQRNKGNFPGRFSGRQFSNSRSEMNVSTLELGDSALYLCASSPSGGASQETQYFGPGTRLLVL.

A remark on this clone: Other nucleotide sequences from this sample produce the same CDR3. The gene calls are TRBV9 and TRBJ2-7, with 9 positions matching TRBD2. J was trimmed by 0 bases and V by 2 bases; bases with no gene match: 3. CDR3 length: 15 amino acids. Germline loops: CDR1 SGDLS, CDR2 YYNGEE. The CDR3 loop is CASSVGSGGSYEQYF. For the CDR3, the DNA is TGTGCCAGCAGCGTCGGTAGCGGGGGCTCCTACGAGCAGTACTTC.